The clone carrying this T cell receptor beta chain came up a few times. Its target is not known. Whereas donors were nominally healthy upon sampling, unrecorded immune exposures were probable. This record belongs to a study of cytomegalovirus exposure and HLA in healthy donors. Study outcomes and limitations: Most CMV-associated TCR beta chains were later found to appear HLA-restricted. Trimming of TCR beta V- and J-genes showed a link, identified in a later analysis, to a missense DCLRE1C variant. The Asian-associated ancestry cluster reportedly had fewer N-insertions than the approximately 700-donor mean in a later analysis.

The PCR contained 60 Vbeta and 13 Jbeta primers. The assay was immunoSEQ multiplex PCR, and TCRdb's table has in-frame clones only and misses some. The sample has around 90,000 clones; about 68% are singletons. The material sequenced was PBMCs. The origin of this receptor is a human donor in good health.

CDR3 sequence reads: CACNRDRVESPLHF. The CDR3 bases are TGTGCCTGTAACCGGGACAGGGTAGAATCACCCCTCCACTTT. V and J are TRBV30 and TRBJ1-6, with TRBD1 matching over 9 bases. V trimming: 6 bases; J trimming: 10 bases; junction bases outside the gene matches: 10. This CDR3 spans 14 amino acids. The germline V gene has CDR1 GTSNPN and CDR2 SVGIG (reference sequence).